This T cell receptor beta chain was found in a study of neoadjuvant anti-PD-1 for oral cavity cancer listed by TCRdb under 2021. Broadly, across the study: Patients mostly received three to four biweekly doses of nivolumab at 3 mg/kg before curative-intent surgical resection. Patients without progression received a fourth nivolumab dose around day 43 and underwent definitive surgical resection on days 50-56. An approximately 31% response rate was observed in the parent correlative cohort, in which about a dozen patients were included. Under RECIST 1.1, patients with complete response, partial response or stable disease were classed as responders, and patients with progression were classed as non-responders.

As to this clone: Its antigen remains unidentified. Base qualities are missing; no much larger clone stands one base away.

V ends up 0 bases short and J 3 bases short, with an unmatched junction base count of 5. Sequences GTSNPN (CDR1) and SVGIG (CDR2) are obtained from the germline V gene (reference sequence). The CDR3, from cysteine to phenylalanine, totals 16 residues. Only the CDR3 region is kept as DNA, spanning 48 bases read in frame from base 1. The time point label here, explained by the study, means: before neoadjuvant nivolumab. None of the patients had received prior systemic or radiation treatment, and all were newly diagnosed with stage II-IVA oral cavity squamous cell carcinoma. The cohort was made up of patients with locally advanced, HPV-negative oral cavity squamous cell carcinoma. Peripheral blood mononuclear cells were analyzed directly, without maintenance or expansion in culture. Samples were obtained from a longitudinal correlative study of a single-arm phase II trial of neoadjuvant nivolumab in oral cavity squamous cell carcinoma. Subject-matched pre- and post-treatment PBMCs and tumors from three responders and three non-responders were subjected to genomic DNA-based TCRbeta sequencing. Peripheral blood mononuclear cells were collected before nivolumab treatment and again after treatment, at the time of surgery. The Maxwell RSC DNA from Cells kit was used to isolate genomic DNA from PBMCs.

The research as a whole found: The TCR analyses had only three patients in each response group, and the authors called for validation in larger cohorts. After neoadjuvant nivolumab, non-responders showed significantly higher T cell clonality (Gini index) in PBMCs than responders did. Higher pretreatment blood Treg/Th17 ratios correlated with both higher pretreatment blood TCRbeta clonality and lower post-treatment tumor TCRbeta clonality.

PBMC libraries used mostly around 500 ng of input genomic DNA for deep sequencing, with six replicates per sample. Following the manufacturer's instructions, the team built TCRbeta libraries using the immunoSEQ hsTCRbeta kit. An Illumina NovaSeq 6000 S4 flow cell was used to sequence the final libraries, which had first been combined to 3 nM. From the authors' description of their analysis: The immunoSEQ Analyzer handled quality control and preprocessing of the raw data. The analysis was limited to productive rearrangements, and each clonotype was defined by a unique CDR3 amino acid sequence. Using the R package tcR, the researchers computed the Gini-Simpson index as their estimate of repertoire clonality. Student's t test was used to compare Gini indices, and Pearson correlation was used to assess associations with tumor size change. TCRdb stores this immuneACCESS table with in-frame sequences only. Part of the clones is absent; in the studies checked, under half of the shortfall reflects unresolved V genes, and no reason is known for the rest. V and J calls plus clone size are reproduced from that table; the DNA served to infer D and trimming. The sample yields tens of thousands of clones; 80% to 90% were counted once. Nearly 3.5% of the sample comes from the top ten.

This TCR was sampled from a person between 35 and 79 years old with oral cavity squamous cell carcinoma. This chain is built from TRBV30 and TRBJ2-6; 7 middle bases align to TRBD1. The sample in question was PBMCs, obtained before nivolumab (anti-PD-1) treatment. CDR3 reads: CAWSVLRTGGANVLTF. The nucleotide sequence reads TGTGCCTGGAGTGTCCTCCGGACAGGTGGGGCCAACGTCCTGACTTTC.